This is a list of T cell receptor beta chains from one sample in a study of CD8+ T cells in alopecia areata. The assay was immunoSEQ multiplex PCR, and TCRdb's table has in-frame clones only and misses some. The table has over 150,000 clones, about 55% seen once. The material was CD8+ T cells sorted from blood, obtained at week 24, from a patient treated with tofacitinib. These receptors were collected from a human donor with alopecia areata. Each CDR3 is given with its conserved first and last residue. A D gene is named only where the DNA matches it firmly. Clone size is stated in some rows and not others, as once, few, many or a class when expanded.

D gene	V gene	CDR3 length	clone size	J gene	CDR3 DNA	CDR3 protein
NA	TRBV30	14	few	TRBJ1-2	TGTGCCCGACATCCTACTGGTGTCGGCTATGGCTACACCTTC	CARHPTGVGYGYTF
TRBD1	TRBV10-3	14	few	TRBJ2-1	TGTGCCATCAGGATAACGACAGGGGACAATGAGCAGTTCTTC	CAIRITTGDNEQFF
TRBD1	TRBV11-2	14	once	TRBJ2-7	TGTGCCAGCAGTAGGACAGGGGCCTCCTACGAGCAGTACTTC	CASSRTGASYEQYF
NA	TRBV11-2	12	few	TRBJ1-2	TGTGCCAGCAGTCCCGCGCCGGGGCGGTACACCTTC	CASSPAPGRYTF
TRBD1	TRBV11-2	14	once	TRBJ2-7	TGTGCCAGCAGCTTAGGGACAGGGTCCTACGAGCAGTACTTC	CASSLGTGSYEQYF
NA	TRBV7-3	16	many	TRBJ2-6	TGTGCCAGCAGCTCCGACGCCGCTGGTGGGGCCAACGTCCTGACTTTC	CASSSDAAGGANVLTF
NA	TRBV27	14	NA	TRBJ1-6	TGTGCCAGCAGTTGGGACACAGATAATTCACCCCTCCACTTT	CASSWDTDNSPLHF
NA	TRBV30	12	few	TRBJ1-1	TGTGCCTGGAGAAGGAGTAACACTGAAGCTTTCTTT	CAWRRSNTEAFF
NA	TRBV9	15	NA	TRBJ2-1	TGTGCCAGCAGTCCAGTTCCGAGCTCCTACAATGAGCAGTTCTTC	CASSPVPSSYNEQFF
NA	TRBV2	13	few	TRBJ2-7	TGTGCCAGCAGGGCGAAAATGGGCCTCGAGCAGTACTTC	CASRAKMGLEQYF
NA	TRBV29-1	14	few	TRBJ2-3	TGCAGCGTGGCAGGGTGGAAGGGGACAGATACGCAGTATTTT	CSVAGWKGTDTQYF
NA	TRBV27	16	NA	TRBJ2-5	TGTGCCAGCAGTTTATCGGTAGCACTCTCTCGAGAGACCCAGTACTTC	CASSLSVALSRETQYF
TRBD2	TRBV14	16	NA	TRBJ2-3	TGTGCCAGCAGCCACCTAGCGGGGGGTTACACAGATACGCAGTATTTT	CASSHLAGGYTDTQYF
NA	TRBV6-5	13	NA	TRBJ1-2	TGTGCCAGCAGTTACGCAGGGACCTATGGCTACACCTTC	CASSYAGTYGYTF
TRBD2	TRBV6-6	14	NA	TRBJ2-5	TGTGCCAGCAGTAACAGCGGGGTCCAAGAGACCCAGTACTTC	CASSNSGVQETQYF
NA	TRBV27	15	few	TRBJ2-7	TGTGCCAGTAGGCCGGGACGTAGCCCCAACTACGAGCAGTACTTC	CASRPGRSPNYEQYF
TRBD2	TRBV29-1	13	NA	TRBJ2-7	TGCAGCGTTGCCGGGACTAGACCCTACGAGCAGTACTTC	CSVAGTRPYEQYF